The 30 T cell receptor beta chains below come from one sample, sequenced in a study of T cell responses to AZD1222 COVID-19 vaccine. Libraries were prepared by immunoSEQ multiplex PCR; TCRdb keeps only in-frame clonotypes and omits some of them. The sample records some 120,000 clones, roughly 93% being singletons. The specimen comprised peripheral blood, sampled on day 0 of AZD1222 vaccination. These receptors all stem from an adult in good health.

The V gene is TRBV7-7, the J gene TRBJ2-2; TRBD2 aligns across 7 bases. The CDR3 totals 16 residues. J gave up 0 bases and V 0 bases, and 1 base lay outside the gene matches. Germline V gene data show CDR1 as SSHAT and CDR2 as FNYEAQ (reference sequence). The CDR3 nucleotides read TGTGCCAGCAGCTTAGCGGGAGGGTCGAACACCGGGGAGCTGTTTTTT. This translates into CASSLAGGSNTGELFF. Supplemented by reference TRBV7-7 and TRBJ2-2, the full variable domain reads GAGVSQSPRYKVTKRGQDVTLRCDPISSHATLYWYQQALGQGPEFLTYFNYEAQPDKSGLPSDRFSAERPEGSISTLTIQRTEQRDSAMYRCASSLAGGSNTGELFFGEGSRLTVL.

The rearrangement uses TRBV19 and TRBJ1-2; D ambiguous. Germline V lookup: CDR1 LNHDA, CDR2 SQIVND (reference sequence). The V end lost 5 bases, the J end lost 4 bases, and 11 bases lay between the germline ends. The CDR3 contains 13 residues. The DNA for the CDR3 is TGTGCCAGTAGTTGGTTTTCGAGCTATGGCTACACCTTC. Encoded protein: CASSWFSSYGYTF.

The gene calls are TRBV7-2 and TRBJ2-7; 14 positions agree with TRBD2. The CDR3 is 14 residues long. CDR1 is SGHTA and CDR2 is FQGNSA in the germline V gene. V lost 0 bases, J lost 13 bases, and 5 bases stayed unmatched. CDR3 loop: CASSLAGTSGRGYF. DNA of the CDR3: TGTGCCAGCAGCTTAGCCGGGACTAGCGGGAGAGGCTACTTC.

J is TRBJ1-2 and V is TRBV6-4; 9 nucleotides match TRBD1. This CDR3 has 13 residues. J lost 8 bases, V lost 4 bases, and 5 bases had no gene match. Germline CDR1 and CDR2: MRHNA and SNTAGT. CDR3 residues: CASSADRGLGYTF. CDR3 DNA sequence: TGTGCCAGCAGTGCCGACAGGGGGTTAGGCTACACCTTC.

The chain joins TRBV5-5 to TRBJ1-2; no definite D call. This CDR3 is 16 amino acids long. Deletions cut 3 bases from V and 2 bases from J, with 17 bases between. The V gene's germline CDR1 is SGHKS and CDR2 YYEKEE (reference sequence). The DNA for the CDR3 is TGTGCCAGCAGCTGGGATCTAGGACCTCCAAACTATGGCTACACCTTC. This encodes CASSWDLGPPNYGYTF.

In its sample, this clone was seen once. The chain carries TRBV27 and TRBJ1-5, with D maybe TRBD1 (5 bases). In germline, CDR1 is MNHEY, CDR2 SMNVEV (reference sequence). The CDR3 covers 17 residues. Trimming shortened V by 4 bases and J by 0 bases, and 16 bases separated the two germline ends. CDR3 nucleotides: TGTGCCAGCAGTTCTTCCTGGGACCTTTATAGCAATCAGCCCCAGCATTTT. Protein product: CASSSSWDLYSNQPQHF.

The chain employs TRBV9 and TRBJ2-2; 9 nucleotides agree with TRBD1. The CDR3 runs to 17 residues. After removal of 7 bases from V and 5 bases from J, the junction contained 15 bases not matched to a gene. Per the germline V gene, CDR1 is SGDLS and CDR2 is YYNGEE. The CDR3 region is CASAVPRSGQGTGELFF. The CDR3 DNA reads as TGTGCCAGCGCCGTCCCCCGATCTGGACAGGGGACCGGGGAGCTGTTTTTT.

V and J are TRBV10-3 and TRBJ1-1, with D maybe TRBD1 (5 bases). The V and J ends lost 7 bases and 4 bases respectively, with 16 bases between them. The germline V gene has CDR1 ENHRY and CDR2 SYGVKD. The CDR3 is 14 amino acids. In DNA, the CDR3 is TGTGCCATCACCTCCCAAGGGACTGGCACTGAAGCTTTCTTT. It codes for CAITSQGTGTEAFF.

This clone came up once. The chain is built from TRBV10-3 and TRBJ2-7; possibly TRBD1 for D (6 bases). The CDR3 totals 16 residues. In germline, CDR1 is ENHRY, CDR2 SYGVKD. The ends were cut back, 0 bases at V and 2 bases at J, with 14 bases in the middle. Here the CDR3 DNA reads TGTGCCATCAGTGAGTCGACAGGTATAATGACCTACGAGCAGTACTTC. Translated: CAISESTGIMTYEQYF.

V gene TRBV30 combines with J gene TRBJ2-3; D possibly corresponds to TRBD2 (6 bases). Per germline, CDR1 GTSNPN and CDR2 SVGIG (reference sequence). The CDR3 spans 14 residues. The CDR3 nucleotides are TGTGCGGCGGGGCGTCGGGATAGCACAGATACGCAGTATTTT. Its protein product is CAAGRRDSTDTQYF. Full variable domain (missing parts from reference TRBV30 and TRBJ2-3): SQTIHQWPATLVQPVGSPLSLECTVEGTSNPNLYWYRQAAGRGLQLLFYSVGIGQISSEVPQNLSASRPQDRQFILSSKKLLLSDSGFYLCAAGRRDSTDTQYFGPGTRLTVL.

In its sample, this clone was seen once. The rearrangement joins TRBV4-3 to TRBJ2-5; 9 bases align to TRBD2. Germline CDR1 LGHNA, CDR2 YSLEER. V lost 0 bases to trimming and J lost 4 bases; unmatched junction nucleotides: 6. There are 16 residues in the CDR3. The CDR3 is CASSQEGGRARETQYF. The CDR3 nucleotides are TGCGCCAGCAGCCAAGAGGGCGGGAGGGCCCGAGAGACCCAGTACTTC.

This chain uses TRBV2 with TRBJ2-5; D uncertain. Trimming left V 5 bases short and J 4 bases short, with 14 bases between. Per the germline V gene, CDR1 is SNHLY and CDR2 is FYNNEI. The CDR3 has 14 amino acids. The CDR3 DNA follows: TGTGCCAGCAGTCCCCGCTCCGGTTCAGAGACCCAGTACTTC. Its protein product is CASSPRSGSETQYF.

V is TRBV29-1 and J is TRBJ1-5; D is unclear. V was cut by 7 bases and J by 2 bases, with 12 bases left in between. CDR3 length equals 13 residues. CDR1 SQVTM and CDR2 ANQGSEA come from the germline V gene. CDR3 bases: TGCAGCGCCCTCACGGGAGGCAATCAGCCCCAGCATTTT. Its translation: CSALTGGNQPQHF.

This sequence joins TRBV9 and TRBJ1-4; a possible D gene is TRBD1 (6 bases). Germline CDR1 reads SGDLS; CDR2 reads YYNGEE. The V end lost 6 bases, the J end lost 3 bases, and 18 bases lay between the germline ends. CDR3 size: 16 residues. The CDR3: CASNVGQGRSNEKLFF. The CDR3 DNA reads TGTGCCAGCAACGTGGGGCAGGGGAGATCTAATGAAAAACTGTTTTTT. The whole variable domain, remainder taken from reference TRBV9 and TRBJ1-4, is DSGVTQTPKHLITATGQRVTLRCSPRSGDLSVYWYQQSLDQGLQFLIQYYNGEERAKGNILERFSAQQFPDLHSELNLSSLELGDSALYFCASNVGQGRSNEKLFFGSGTQLSVL.

The rearrangement links TRBV13 to TRBJ1-6; a weak D match, TRBD1 (6 bases). Trimming stripped 0 bases from V and 10 bases from J, with 13 bases between. The germline gives CDR1 PRHDT, CDR2 FYEKMQ (reference sequence). The CDR3 extends over 15 amino acids. CDR3 sequence (DNA): TGTGCCAGCAGCTTAGGTGACAGGACTATGTCACCCCTCCACTTT. Its translation: CASSLGDRTMSPLHF.

The genes are TRBV7-2 and TRBJ1-1; D gene unclear. The CDR3 length is 15 residues. In germline, CDR1 is SGHTA, CDR2 FQGNSA. V was trimmed by 1 base and J by 1 base, leaving 10 bases between them. The CDR3 is CASSLGVVGNTEAFF. For the CDR3, the DNA is TGTGCCAGCAGCTTAGGCGTGGTCGGGAACACTGAAGCTTTCTTT. Looking up the rest from reference TRBV7-2 and TRBJ1-1 gives the full variable domain: GAGVSQSPSNKVTEKGKDVELRCDPISGHTALYWYRQSLGQGLEFLIYFQGNSAPDKSGLPSDRFSAERTGGSVSTLTIQRTQQEDSAVYLCASSLGVVGNTEAFFGQGTRLTVV.

This clone was detected only a few times. This chain connects TRBV6-5 to TRBJ2-4; D might be TRBD1 or TRBD2, each matching 5 bases. V dropped 6 bases and J dropped 1 base, with 10 bases sitting between them. Germline V gives CDR1 MNHEY, CDR2 SVGAGI. The length of the CDR3 is 14 residues. CDR3 nucleotides: TGTGCCAGCAGGAGGGACGGGGCCAAAAACATTCAGTACTTC. Residues: CASRRDGAKNIQYF.

J is TRBJ1-5 and V is TRBV19, with TRBD1 as a possible D gene (5 bases). Trimming shortened V by 7 bases and J by 6 bases, and 13 bases separated the two germline ends. Germline assignment: CDR1 LNHDA and CDR2 SQIVND (reference sequence). The CDR3 extends over 13 amino acids. In nucleotides, the CDR3 is TGTGCCAGTACCCCTGGGGCCGGTCAGCCCCAGCATTTT. Amino acids: CASTPGAGQPQHF.

This clone has a single count. This chain joins TRBV28 and TRBJ1-5; 10 bases align to TRBD1. Germline values: CDR1 MDHEN, CDR2 SYDVKM. This CDR3 comprises 15 residues. V lost 3 bases, J lost 3 bases, and 2 bases stayed unmatched. As DNA, the CDR3 is TGTGCCAGCAGTTTGACAGGGGGCTTCAATCAGCCCCAGCATTTT. Translated: CASSLTGGFNQPQHF.

This rearrangement joins TRBV29-1 to TRBJ2-1; no clear D. Trimming shortened V by 3 bases and J by 9 bases, and 15 bases separated the two germline ends. CDR3 length equals 13 residues. Germline V gene sequence: CDR1 SQVTM, CDR2 ANQGSEA. CDR3 region: CSVELGPSGEQFF. CDR3 DNA: TGCAGCGTTGAGTTAGGGCCCTCGGGTGAGCAGTTCTTC.

The CDR3 loop is CASALLAGGNTGELFF. The CDR3 DNA follows: TGTGCCAGCGCGCTGCTAGCGGGAGGGAACACCGGGGAGCTGTTTTTT. V and J are TRBV3-1 (or the pseudogene TRBV3-2) and TRBJ2-2, with 11 positions matching TRBD2. Germline trimming cut 8 bases from V and 1 base from J; bases unmatched to any gene: 6. This CDR3 region has 16 residues. Germline assignment: CDR1 LGHDT and CDR2 YNNKEL (reference sequence).

This rearrangement joins TRBV14 to TRBJ2-1, with D uncertain. Trimming took off 0 bases at V and 4 bases at J, with 1 base between the two ends. The CDR3 has 12 amino acids. CDR1 and CDR2 (germline): SGHDN, FVKESK. CDR3 bases: TGTGCCAGCAGCCAAGAATACAATGAGCAGTTCTTC. Its translation is CASSQEYNEQFF.

The chain employs TRBV5-1 and TRBJ1-2; no clear D gene. Per germline, CDR1 SGHRS and CDR2 YFSETQ. V lost 9 bases and J 4 bases, leaving 16 bases between the germline ends. The CDR3 extends over 13 amino acids. Here the CDR3 reads CAIPNRDGYGYTF. As DNA, the CDR3 is TGCGCCATCCCTAACAGAGACGGCTATGGCTACACCTTC.

About this clone: The sample has other DNA sequences that encode this CDR3 too. The rearrangement links TRBV29-1 to TRBJ2-6; the D is unclear. The CDR3 is made up of 12 amino acids. Germline loops: CDR1 SQVTM, CDR2 ANQGSEA. V lost 4 bases and J 3 bases, leaving 4 bases between the germline ends. CDR3 sequence (DNA): TGCAGCGTTGCGAGTGGGGCCAACGTCCTGACTTTC. This translates into CSVASGANVLTF.

This clone was counted only a few times. This sequence joins TRBV7-2 and TRBJ2-7, with 7 bases lining up with TRBD2. The ends lost 5 bases at V and 4 bases at J; junction bases unmatched: 11. The germline V gene has CDR1 SGHTA and CDR2 FQGNSA. The CDR3 is 15 residues long. The chain's CDR3 is CASSPLAAGGYEQYF. CDR3 coding DNA: TGTGCCAGCAGCCCCCTAGCGGCTGGTGGATACGAGCAGTACTTC.

The chain couples TRBV2 to TRBJ1-5; perhaps TRBD1 as D (6 bases). The CDR3 extends over 15 amino acids. Trimming pared 3 bases from V and 6 bases from J, leaving 15 bases between. Per germline, CDR1 SNHLY and CDR2 FYNNEI. CDR3 bases: TGTGCCAGCAGTGATAGTTCGGCAGGGGTTCAGCCCCAGCATTTT. It codes for CASSDSSAGVQPQHF.

The chain couples TRBV6-5 to TRBJ1-2; D is possibly TRBD1 (6 bases). This CDR3 has 14 residues. The V gene lost 5 bases and the J gene lost 4 bases, with 14 bases spanning the gap. Germline V lookup: CDR1 MNHEY, CDR2 SVGAGI. The CDR3 coding sequence is TGTGCCAGCAGTCTATCGGGGGCCGGCTATGGCTACACCTTC. The encoded protein is CASSLSGAGYGYTF.

The V gene is TRBV29-1, the J gene TRBJ1-1, with D tentatively TRBD1 (5 bases). CDR1 is SQVTM, CDR2 ANQGSEA, per germline. The CDR3 has 13 amino acids. Trimming stripped 7 bases from V and 5 bases from J, with 17 bases between. The DNA for the CDR3 is TGCAGCGGTCAACAGGAGCAAGGGACTGAAGCTTTCTTT. This codes for CSGQQEQGTEAFF.

The gene calls are TRBV5-1 and TRBJ2-7, with D perhaps matching TRBD1 (6 bases). The V end was cut by 2 bases, the J end by 4 bases, with 16 bases between. This CDR3 contains 15 residues. Germline V CDR1 and CDR2: SGHRS, YFSETQ. The CDR3 DNA reads TGCGCCAGCAGCTTAGGATCACAGGGTTCTTACGAGCAGTACTTC. It codes for CASSLGSQGSYEQYF.

This rearrangement joins TRBV3-1 (or the pseudogene TRBV3-2) to TRBJ1-3; D remains ambiguous. V was trimmed by 5 bases and J by 0 bases, leaving 8 bases between them. Germline values: CDR1 LGHDT, CDR2 YNNKEL (reference sequence). The CDR3 is 14 residues long. Here the CDR3 DNA reads TGTGCCAGCAGCTCAGGATACTCTGGAAACACCATATATTTT. Protein: CASSSGYSGNTIYF.